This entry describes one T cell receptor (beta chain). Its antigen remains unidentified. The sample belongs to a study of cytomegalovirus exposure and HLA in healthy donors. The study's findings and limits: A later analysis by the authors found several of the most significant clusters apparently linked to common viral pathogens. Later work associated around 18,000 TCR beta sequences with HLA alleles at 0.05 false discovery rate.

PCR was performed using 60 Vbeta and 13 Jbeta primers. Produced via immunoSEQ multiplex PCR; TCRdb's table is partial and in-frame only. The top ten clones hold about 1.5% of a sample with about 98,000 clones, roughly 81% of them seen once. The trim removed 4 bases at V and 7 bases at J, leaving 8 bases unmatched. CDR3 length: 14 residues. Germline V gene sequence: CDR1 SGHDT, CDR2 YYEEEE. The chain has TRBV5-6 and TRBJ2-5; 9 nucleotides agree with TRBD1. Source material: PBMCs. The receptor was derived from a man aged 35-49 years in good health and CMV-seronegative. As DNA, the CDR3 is TGTGCCAGCAGCCGGGGGACAGGGTGGGGGACCCAGTACTTC. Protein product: CASSRGTGWGTQYF.